The sequence of this T cell receptor beta chain was determined in a study of blood T cell repertoires in COVID-19. Overall study context: Whether acute or convalescent, the COVID-19 samples came from the United States, Italy and Spain. PBMCs, B-cell-depleted T cells, or T cells were the source of the cDNA or gDNA that made up the material.

Germline V lookup: CDR1 LGHDT, CDR2 YNNKEL (reference sequence). The CDR3 runs to 15 residues. The V and J ends lost 6 bases and 9 bases, in that order; junction bases with no gene match: 9. Seattle's cohort entered during active infection and was followed longitudinally. Under the authors' procedure: By means of reference gene primer amplification, nucleated cell counts were estimated. Some clones are missing from TCRdb's copy, which holds only in-frame ones; the method was immunoSEQ multiplex PCR. V and J calls plus clone size are reproduced from that table; the DNA served to infer D and trimming. In the table there are a few hundred thousand clones, approximately 88% of which are singletons.

This sequence joins TRBV3-1 (or the pseudogene TRBV3-2) and TRBJ1-6; TRBD1 aligns across 9 bases. Sequenced sample: peripheral blood. The sequence derives from a woman younger than 45 with COVID-19, enrolled during active disease. CDR3 amino acids: CASRPSGTGPSPLHF. The CDR3 coding sequence is TGTGCCAGCAGACCTTCCGGGACAGGGCCTTCACCCCTCCACTTT.